A single sample is the source of the 7 T cell receptor beta chains below, sequenced in a study of T cell changes during pregnancy in multiple sclerosis. Here immunoSEQ multiplex PCR was the method, and the copy in TCRdb shows in-frame clones only, minus some. Of around 70,000 clones listed, more than 90% are singletons. Sequenced here: peripheral blood, sampled in the second trimester of pregnancy. These receptor sequences come from a female donor in good health, enrolled as a control in a pregnancy study.

The V gene is TRBV2, the J gene TRBJ1-2, with D tentatively TRBD1 (6 bases). Germline assignment: CDR1 SNHLY and CDR2 FYNNEI. The length of the CDR3 is 16 residues. V dropped 1 base and J dropped 4 bases, with 16 bases sitting between them. The chain's CDR3 is CASSEGLGRGTYGYTF. In DNA form, the CDR3 reads TGTGCCAGCAGTGAAGGTTTGGGGAGGGGGACCTATGGCTACACCTTC.

The V gene is TRBV4-3, the J gene TRBJ2-1; 9 nucleotides align to TRBD1. The CDR3 is made up of 16 amino acids. Germline loops: CDR1 LGHNA, CDR2 YSLEER. The trim removed 4 bases at V and 8 bases at J, leaving 12 bases unmatched. The CDR3 sequence: CASSLLDRGPSDEQFF. CDR3 DNA: TGCGCCAGCAGCCTTCTGGACAGGGGTCCTAGTGATGAGCAGTTCTTC.

J is TRBJ2-5 and V is TRBV5-1; D is perhaps TRBD1 (7 bases). Trimming removed 3 bases at V and 4 bases at J, with 16 bases between. This CDR3 region has 15 residues. The germline V gene has CDR1 SGHRS and CDR2 YFSETQ. The CDR3, as DNA: TGCGCCAGCAGCTCAGGGGGGACGCGGGCAGAGACCCAGTACTTC. Protein: CASSSGGTRAETQYF.

The V call is TRBV4-1, the J call TRBJ1-2; tentative D call: TRBD1 (5 bases). CDR1 MGHRA and CDR2 YSYEKL come from the germline V gene. Trimming removed 1 base at V and 1 base at J, with 10 bases between. The CDR3 consists of 15 residues. CDR3 coding DNA: TGCGCCAGCAGCCAAGTGGGACTACTTAACTATGGCTACACCTTC. Translated, it gives CASSQVGLLNYGYTF.

The chain uses TRBV6-5 and TRBJ1-5; 7 positions match TRBD1. Looked up from germline, CDR1 is MNHEY and CDR2 is SVGAGI. V was clipped by 6 bases and J by 6 bases; unmatched bases: 5. This CDR3 is 13 amino acids long. In nucleotides, the CDR3 is TGTGCCAGCAGCGGGACAGCTGGTCAGCCCCAGCATTTT. Protein product: CASSGTAGQPQHF.

For this clone: The same CDR3 is also encoded by other DNA sequences in this sample. J is TRBJ1-1 and V is TRBV7-2; D call uncertain. Germline V gene data show CDR1 as SGHTA and CDR2 as FQGNSA. The CDR3 runs 13 residues. V was trimmed by 4 bases and J by 1 base, leaving 7 bases between them. The chain's CDR3 is CASSSRGNTEAFF. CDR3 DNA: TGTGCCAGCAGCTCACGGGGGAACACTGAAGCTTTCTTT. Combining the CDR3 with reference TRBV7-2 and TRBJ1-1 gives the whole variable domain GAGVSQSPSNKVTEKGKDVELRCDPISGHTALYWYRQSLGQGLEFLIYFQGNSAPDKSGLPSDRFSAERTGGSVSTLTIQRTQQEDSAVYLCASSSRGNTEAFFGQGTRLTVV.

J is TRBJ1-2 and V is TRBV5-6; maybe TRBD1 (5 bases). V lost 4 bases and J lost 4, with 26 bases in between. The CDR3 totals 18 residues. CDR1 and CDR2 from the germline V gene are SGHDT and YYEEEE. CDR3 DNA sequence: TGTGCCAGCAGCACTATGACTGGACACCTCGACTTCCGCTATGGCTACACCTTC. As protein: CASSTMTGHLDFRYGYTF.